What follows are 16 T cell receptor beta chains derived from one specimen sequenced in a study of radiotherapy plus CTLA-4 blockade in lung cancer. Assay used: immunoSEQ multiplex PCR; TCRdb lists only in-frame clones, some missing. This table holds 75,000 to 100,000 clones, just over 85% found once. The sample here was peripheral blood, taken from a patient treated with radiotherapy plus ipilimumab. These receptor sequences come from a human donor with non-small cell lung cancer that progressed on radiotherapy plus ipilimumab.

CDR3 nucleotides: TGTGCCAGCAGCCCCGGGACAGGCCTGATCAAGCAGTACTTC. This translates into CASSPGTGLIKQYF. The chain joins TRBV11-2 to TRBJ2-7; TRBD1 agrees at 8 bases. The germline gives CDR1 SGHAT, CDR2 FQNNGV. V was clipped by 5 bases and J by 8 bases; unmatched bases: 11. The CDR3 extends over 14 amino acids.

This sequence joins TRBV2 and TRBJ1-1; D is perhaps TRBD1 (6 bases). V shed 4 bases and J shed 3 bases, with 12 bases lying between them. The CDR3 totals 14 residues. Germline V gives CDR1 SNHLY, CDR2 FYNNEI. The CDR3 is CASSAQRQDTEAFF. The CDR3 DNA is TGTGCCAGCAGTGCTCAGAGACAGGACACTGAAGCTTTCTTT.

The V gene is TRBV29-1, the J gene TRBJ2-1; no reliable D call. In germline, CDR1 is SQVTM, CDR2 ANQGSEA. This CDR3 region has 13 residues. The germline V and J ends were trimmed by 4 bases and 0 bases, with 7 bases remaining between them. CDR3 sequence (DNA): TGCAGCGTTGGCTTGAGCTCCTACAATGAGCAGTTCTTC. It codes for CSVGLSSYNEQFF.

This clone was found a few times. The gene calls are TRBV5-4 and TRBJ2-3, with 8 nucleotides matching TRBD2. CDR1 SGHNT and CDR2 YYREEE come from the germline V gene (reference sequence). The CDR3 loop spans 15 amino acids. The ends lost 4 bases at V and 1 base at J; junction bases unmatched: 5. CDR3 in DNA: TGTGCCAGCAGCCCCGCGACTAGCGGCACAGATACGCAGTATTTT. Translating gives CASSPATSGTDTQYF.

The chain is built from TRBV6-6 and TRBJ2-7; D possibly corresponds to TRBD1 (7 bases). Trimming stripped 6 bases from V and 2 bases from J, with 17 bases between. Looked up from germline, CDR1 is MNHNY and CDR2 is SVGAGI (reference sequence). This CDR3 spans 15 amino acids. This CDR3 reads CASRSPGGFPYEQYF. DNA for the CDR3: TGTGCCAGCAGGTCCCCAGGGGGGTTCCCCTACGAGCAGTACTTC.

The chain links TRBV9 to TRBJ2-7, with TRBD2 matching 11 bases. J lost 5 bases, V lost 2 bases, and 6 bases had no gene match. The CDR3 runs 15 residues. From germline, CDR1 is SGDLS and CDR2 YYNGEE. CDR3 residues: CASSVSGRGADEQYF. Written as DNA, the CDR3 is TGTGCCAGCAGCGTTAGCGGGAGGGGCGCGGACGAGCAGTACTTC.

The chain links TRBV9 to TRBJ2-7; TRBD2 agrees at 14 bases. J gave up 4 bases and V 1 base, and 4 bases lay outside the gene matches. The CDR3 loop spans 16 amino acids. CDR1 is SGDLS and CDR2 is YYNGEE in the germline V gene. The CDR3 loop reads CASSVSGLAGAYEQYF. In DNA form, the CDR3 reads TGTGCCAGCAGCGTATCGGGACTAGCGGGAGCTTACGAGCAGTACTTC.

The rearrangement links TRBV27 to TRBJ2-7, with 10 nucleotides matching TRBD2. The V segment lost 6 bases and the J segment 6 bases; nucleotides outside the gene matches: 14. This CDR3 contains 16 residues. CDR1 MNHEY and CDR2 SMNVEV come from the germline V gene (reference sequence). The CDR3 here is CASRSTGGGLAVEQYF. CDR3 DNA sequence: TGTGCCAGCAGATCCACGGGTGGCGGACTAGCGGTCGAGCAGTACTTC.

This clone was picked up one time. The chain is built from TRBV27 and TRBJ2-7; 10 bases line up with TRBD1. This CDR3 is built from 14 residues. Looked up from germline, CDR1 is MNHEY and CDR2 is SMNVEV (reference sequence). The V segment lost 2 bases and the J segment 4 bases; nucleotides outside the gene matches: 2. In DNA, the CDR3 is TGTGCCAGCAGTTTACGGGGACAGGGGTACGAGCAGTACTTC. Translated: CASSLRGQGYEQYF.

CDR3 DNA: TGTGCCAGCAGCGTTTATCCCGGGAGACAGGTCTACGAGCAGTACTTC. Its translation is CASSVYPGRQVYEQYF. The chain has TRBV9 and TRBJ2-7; tentatively, D is TRBD1 or TRBD2 (6 bases each). The V gene's germline CDR1 is SGDLS and CDR2 YYNGEE. The CDR3 has 16 amino acids. V was shortened by 2 bases and J by 3 bases, with 18 bases between the two germline ends.

V gene TRBV4-1 combines with J gene TRBJ1-3, with 9 nucleotides matching TRBD1. With 4 bases clipped from V and 4 bases from J, the junction kept 11 bases outside the gene matches. The CDR3 has 17 amino acids. Germline values: CDR1 MGHRA, CDR2 YSYEKL. The CDR3 region is CASSPTGTGRLGNTIYF. The DNA for the CDR3 is TGCGCCAGCAGCCCGACCGGGACAGGGCGTTTAGGAAACACCATATATTTT.

J is TRBJ2-7 and V is TRBV5-6, with 10 bases aligning to TRBD2. V lost 2 bases, J lost 5 bases, and 4 bases stayed unmatched. This CDR3 is 14 amino acids long. Germline V gene lookup returns CDR1 SGHDT and CDR2 YYEEEE. CDR3 amino acids: CASSLLAGWHEQYF. CDR3 coding DNA: TGTGCCAGCAGCTTACTAGCGGGATGGCACGAGCAGTACTTC.

This chain uses TRBV6-6 with TRBJ2-2; 11 nucleotides line up with TRBD2. The V gene end was trimmed by 5 bases and the J gene end by 8 bases; junction bases not matched to a gene: 7. This CDR3 region has 15 residues. Germline V gene sequence: CDR1 MNHNY, CDR2 SVGAGI (reference sequence). The DNA for the CDR3 is TGTGCCAGCAGTCTCGGACTAGCGGGTGGAGGGGAGCTGTTTTTT. It yields the protein CASSLGLAGGGELFF.

This clone was recorded once. This chain joins TRBV21-1 and TRBJ1-1. TRBV21-1 is a documented pseudogene. The CDR3 totals 14 residues. CDR3 in DNA: TGTGCCAGCAGCCCCCCTAGAACTGGGACTGAAGCTTTCTTT. It codes for CASSPPRTGTEAFF.

The CDR3 region is CASRSEGQPLYEQYF. In DNA, the CDR3 is TGTGCCAGCAGGTCTGAAGGACAGCCTCTATACGAGCAGTACTTC. The chain links TRBV6-5 to TRBJ2-7; possible D gene TRBD1, 6 bases. V was pared by 6 bases and J by 4 bases, with 19 bases between. The CDR3 is made up of 15 amino acids. The germline CDR1 and CDR2 sequences are MNHEY and SVGAGI.

The CDR3 coding sequence is TGTGCCAGCAGTTTAGGACAAGCAACTAATGAAAAACTGTTTTTT. This sequence encodes CASSLGQATNEKLFF. The chain employs TRBV6-5 and TRBJ1-4, with D possibly matching TRBD1 (5 bases). V was cut by 4 bases and J by 0 bases, with 9 bases left in between. The CDR3 length is 15 residues. From germline, CDR1 is MNHEY and CDR2 SVGAGI.